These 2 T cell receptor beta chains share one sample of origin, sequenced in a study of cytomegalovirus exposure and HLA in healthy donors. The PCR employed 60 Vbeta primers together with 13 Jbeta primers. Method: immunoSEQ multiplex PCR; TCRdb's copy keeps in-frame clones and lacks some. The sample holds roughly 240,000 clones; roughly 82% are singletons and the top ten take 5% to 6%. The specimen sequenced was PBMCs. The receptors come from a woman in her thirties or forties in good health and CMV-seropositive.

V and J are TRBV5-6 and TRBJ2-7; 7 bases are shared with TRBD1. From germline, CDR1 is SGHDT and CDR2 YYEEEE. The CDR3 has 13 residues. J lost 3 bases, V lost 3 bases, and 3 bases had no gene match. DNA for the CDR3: TGTGCCAGCAGCTCGACAGGGCGCTACGAGCAGTACTTC. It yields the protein CASSSTGRYEQYF.

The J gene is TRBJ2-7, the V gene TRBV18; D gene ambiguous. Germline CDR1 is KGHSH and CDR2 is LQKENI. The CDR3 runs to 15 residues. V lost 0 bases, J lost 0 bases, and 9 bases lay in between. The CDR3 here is CASSPPRRFSYEQYF. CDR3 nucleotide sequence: TGTGCCAGCTCACCACCGAGGAGATTCTCCTACGAGCAGTACTTC.